These 32 T cell receptor beta chains were sequenced from one sample in a study of blood T cell repertoires in COVID-19. Clones were read by immunoSEQ multiplex PCR, and TCRdb kept only the in-frame ones, dropping some. The table lists about 250,000 clones, approximately 82% of them singletons. The sequenced material came from peripheral blood. These receptors were taken from a man aged 35 to 55 with active or convalescent COVID-19.

The chain links TRBV29-1 to TRBJ2-1; 7 nucleotides align to TRBD2. The CDR3 has 16 amino acids. The V gene's germline CDR1 is SQVTM and CDR2 ANQGSEA. Germline trimming cut 6 bases from V and 4 bases from J; bases unmatched to any gene: 15. CDR3 residues: CSVRLAAVRGYNEQFF. DNA for the CDR3: TGCAGCGTCCGACTAGCAGCCGTACGAGGGTACAATGAGCAGTTCTTC.

This rearrangement joins TRBV11-2 to TRBJ2-7; 9 nucleotides agree with TRBD1. J was trimmed by 1 base and V by 1 base; bases with no gene match: 2. In germline, CDR1 is SGHAT, CDR2 FQNNGV. CDR3 length: 15 residues. The CDR3 DNA follows: TGTGCCAGCAGCTTAGGACAGGGGGTATCCTACGAGCAGTACTTC. It translates to CASSLGQGVSYEQYF.

This chain joins TRBV19 and TRBJ1-1; 10 bases agree with TRBD1. This CDR3 is built from 17 residues. V was clipped by 4 bases and J by 5 bases; unmatched bases: 13. Germline assignment: CDR1 LNHDA and CDR2 SQIVND (reference sequence). The CDR3 DNA follows: TGTGCCAGTAGTACCAGGACATTTGGACAGGGGGGAACTGAAGCTTTCTTT. This encodes CASSTRTFGQGGTEAFF.

The chain joins TRBV25-1 to TRBJ1-2; D is perhaps TRBD1 (5 bases). In germline, CDR1 is MGHDK, CDR2 SYGVNS. V lost 4 bases and J 0 bases, leaving 18 bases between the germline ends. This CDR3 spans 17 amino acids. The CDR3 loop reads CASSASGGVGPNYGYTF. Here the CDR3 DNA reads TGTGCCAGCAGTGCCAGTGGGGGGGTGGGACCTAACTATGGCTACACCTTC.

The chain links TRBV5-1 to TRBJ1-1; D possibly corresponds to TRBD1 (6 bases). The CDR3 is made up of 15 amino acids. V dropped 0 bases and J dropped 0 bases, with 9 bases sitting between them. Germline V gene sequence: CDR1 SGHRS, CDR2 YFSETQ. CDR3 protein: CASSLAGQLNTEAFF. In DNA, the CDR3 is TGCGCCAGCAGCTTGGCTGGACAGTTGAACACTGAAGCTTTCTTT.

V and J are TRBV30 and TRBJ1-1; D not resolved. The CDR3 runs 14 residues. V dropped 0 bases and J dropped 0 bases, with 8 bases sitting between them. The germline gives CDR1 GTSNPN, CDR2 SVGIG (reference sequence). The CDR3 here is CAWSVLHLNTEAFF. CDR3 DNA: TGTGCCTGGAGTGTTTTGCACTTGAACACTGAAGCTTTCTTT.

This clone was counted once. Relative to the germline gene, one junction end is altered; a read error may explain this. The V gene is TRBV5-1, the J gene TRBJ2-7; 10 bases line up with TRBD2. Per germline, CDR1 SGHRS and CDR2 YFSETQ. The CDR3 spans 17 residues. CDR3 nucleotide sequence: TGCGCCAGCAGCTTGGGGTCTACTAGCGGGGCCTCCTACGGGCAGTACTTC. This translates into CASSLGSTSGASYGQYF.

The chain couples TRBV5-6 to TRBJ2-3; TRBD2 agrees at 8 bases. CDR3 size: 15 residues. Per the germline V gene, CDR1 is SGHDT and CDR2 is YYEEEE. The V segment lost 5 bases and the J segment 4 bases; nucleotides outside the gene matches: 9. The CDR3 DNA sequence: TGTGCCAGCAGTATATCGGGGGGGGCACCAGATACGCAGTATTTT. Translated, it gives CASSISGGAPDTQYF. The full variable domain, in which reference TRBV5-6 and TRBJ2-3 provide the parts outside the CDR3, is DAGVTQSPTHLIKTRGQQVTLRCSPKSGHDTVSWYQQALGQGPQFIFQYYEEEERQRGNFPDRFSGHQFPNYSSELNVNALLLGDSALYLCASSISGGAPDTQYFGPGTRLTVL.

The J gene is TRBJ1-1, the V gene TRBV9, with 8 bases aligning to TRBD1. This CDR3 has 15 residues. CDR1 is SGDLS and CDR2 is YYNGEE in the germline V gene. The junction had 9 bases not matched to a gene; V was cut back by 4 bases and J by 4 bases. The CDR3 DNA follows: TGTGCCAGCAGCCCTTCAGGGGGCCAAGGCACTGAAGCTTTCTTT. This sequence encodes CASSPSGGQGTEAFF.

The rearrangement uses TRBV19 and TRBJ2-1; perhaps TRBD1 as D (7 bases). This CDR3 is 14 amino acids long. Trimming cost V 5 bases and J 9 bases, with 17 bases left between them. CDR1 LNHDA and CDR2 SQIVND come from the germline V gene (reference sequence). The CDR3 spells CASSPGPGGSEQFF. CDR3 bases: TGTGCCAGTAGTCCCGGGCCAGGGGGGAGTGAGCAGTTCTTC.

V usage is TRBV7-9 and J usage is TRBJ2-1, with TRBD1 identical over 7 bases. This CDR3 comprises 14 residues. Trimming removed 5 bases from V and 7 bases from J; junction bases left unmatched: 8. Germline V gene sequence: CDR1 SEHNR, CDR2 FQNEAQ (reference sequence). The CDR3 nucleotides are TGTGCCAGCAGCCTACAGGGGCCTATAAATGAGCAGTTCTTC. Its protein product is CASSLQGPINEQFF.

V gene TRBV2 combines with J gene TRBJ1-1; TRBD1 aligns across 7 bases. Germline V CDR1 and CDR2: SNHLY, FYNNEI. CDR3 length equals 14 residues. The junction had 9 bases not matched to a gene; V was cut back by 7 bases and J by 4 bases. The CDR3 protein is CASTGDRVSTEAFF. CDR3 sequence (DNA): TGTGCCAGCACGGGCGACAGGGTGAGCACTGAAGCTTTCTTT.

The chain links TRBV6-5 to TRBJ2-7; D possibly corresponds to TRBD1 (5 bases). Germline loops: CDR1 MNHEY, CDR2 SVGAGI. This CDR3 has 13 amino acids. The V end was cut by 6 bases, the J end by 3 bases, with 12 bases between. The CDR3 protein is CASRMTVIYEQYF. CDR3 bases: TGTGCCAGCAGAATGACAGTGATCTACGAGCAGTACTTC.

The genes are TRBV2 and TRBJ2-7, with D maybe TRBD1 (5 bases). Germline V gene data show CDR1 as SNHLY and CDR2 as FYNNEI. CDR3 length equals 11 residues. For the CDR3, the DNA is TGTGCGTCAGGGTTTTTCGACGAGCAGTACTTC. Its translation is CASGFFDEQYF.

The V and J genes are TRBV30 and TRBJ1-2; TRBD1 agrees at 7 bases. Germline values: CDR1 GTSNPN, CDR2 SVGIG (reference sequence). The CDR3 covers 15 residues. Trimming took 5 bases from V and 4 from J; bases not matched to a gene: 13. CDR3 sequence reads: CAWGRPDRESYGYTF. CDR3 nucleotide sequence: TGTGCCTGGGGTCGGCCAGACAGGGAGAGCTATGGCTACACCTTC. The full variable domain, completed using reference TRBV30 and TRBJ1-2, is SQTIHQWPATLVQPVGSPLSLECTVEGTSNPNLYWYRQAAGRGLQLLFYSVGIGQISSEVPQNLSASRPQDRQFILSSKKLLLSDSGFYLCAWGRPDRESYGYTFGSGTRLTVV.

The V and J genes are TRBV18 and TRBJ1-2, with D possibly being TRBD1 (6 bases). Germline CDR1 reads KGHSH; CDR2 reads LQKENI. Trimming took 3 bases from V and 6 from J, leaving 14 bases between them. This CDR3 region has 14 residues. For the CDR3, the DNA is TGTGCCAGCTCACCGAACAGGGAAGAGGATGGCTACACCTTC. Translating gives CASSPNREEDGYTF.

This clone was found once. The CDR3 loop reads CATSDSGSTTEAFF. The CDR3 coding sequence is TGTGCCACCAGTGATTCAGGGTCGACTACTGAAGCTTTCTTT. The chain links TRBV24-1 to TRBJ1-1; D perhaps matches TRBD1 (5 bases). CDR1 and CDR2 (germline): KGHDR, SFDVKD. V lost 2 bases and J 5 bases, leaving 11 bases between the germline ends. The CDR3 runs 14 residues.

This clone was picked up one time. The chain uses TRBV7-2 and TRBJ2-5, with 7 positions matching TRBD1. V lost 10 bases, J lost 2 bases, and 7 bases stayed unmatched. Germline CDR1 reads SGHTA; CDR2 reads FQGNSA. This CDR3 region has 13 residues. The chain's CDR3 is CATNPGGQETQYF. For the CDR3, the DNA is TGTGCCACCAACCCAGGGGGACAAGAGACCCAGTACTTC.

The CDR3 nucleotides are TGTGCTAGTGGTTTGGGGACGGACAGGGATGGCTACACCTTC. It yields the protein CASGLGTDRDGYTF. This chain connects TRBV12-5 to TRBJ1-2, with 8 nucleotides matching TRBD1. V lost 1 base and J lost 6; bases outside the gene matches: 4. Germline CDR1 and CDR2: LGHNT and FRNRAP. The CDR3 extends over 14 amino acids.

The J gene is TRBJ2-7, the V gene TRBV24-1; D may be TRBD2 (5 bases). The V gene's germline CDR1 is KGHDR and CDR2 SFDVKD. V lost 2 bases, J lost 5 bases, and 12 bases lay in between. This CDR3 region has 14 residues. CDR3 loop: CATSDWRNPDEQYF. For the CDR3, the DNA is TGTGCCACCAGTGATTGGAGGAACCCGGACGAGCAGTACTTC.

This clone was observed once. The J gene is TRBJ2-7, the V gene TRBV3-1 (or the pseudogene TRBV3-2); D is undetermined. V lost 2 bases, J lost 0 bases, and 2 bases lay in between. Germline V gene lookup returns CDR1 LGHDT and CDR2 YNNKEL (reference sequence). The CDR3 extends over 12 amino acids. In DNA form, the CDR3 reads TGTGCCAGCAGCCAACTCTCCTACGAGCAGTACTTC. Translating it yields CASSQLSYEQYF.

In this sample, this clone turned up a few times. The chain has TRBV5-4 and TRBJ2-5; 8 positions match TRBD2. CDR1 is SGHNT and CDR2 is YYREEE in the germline V gene (reference sequence). The junction had 4 bases not matched to a gene; V was cut back by 4 bases and J by 2 bases. The CDR3 has 14 amino acids. The CDR3 sequence is CASSRGGPQETQYF. The CDR3, as DNA: TGTGCCAGCAGCCGCGGGGGGCCACAAGAGACCCAGTACTTC.

The chain combines TRBV19 with TRBJ1-1; 10 bases fit TRBD1. Germline CDR1 reads LNHDA; CDR2 reads SQIVND (reference sequence). With V trimmed by 8 bases and J by 3 bases, 3 bases remained unmatched. There are 13 residues in the CDR3. CDR3 residues: CASSGTGDTEAFF. The DNA for the CDR3 is TGTGCCAGTTCCGGGACAGGGGACACTGAAGCTTTCTTT. Full variable domain (missing parts from reference TRBV19 and TRBJ1-1): DGGITQSPKYLFRKEGQNVTLSCEQNLNHDAMYWYRQDPGQGLRLIYYSQIVNDFQKGDIAEGYSVSREKKESFPLTVTSAQKNPTAFYLCASSGTGDTEAFFGQGTRLTVV.

The rearrangement uses TRBV15 and TRBJ1-1, with 7 positions matching TRBD1. The CDR3 has 15 amino acids. Losses at the gene ends were 0 bases for V and 4 bases for J; bases not matched to a gene: 5. CDR1 LNHNV and CDR2 YYDKDF come from the germline V gene (reference sequence). This CDR3 reads CATSRETGVGTEAFF. The DNA of the CDR3 is TGTGCCACCAGCAGAGAAACAGGGGTCGGCACTGAAGCTTTCTTT.

This chain links TRBV27 with TRBJ2-7; 12 bases fit TRBD2. The CDR3 has 18 amino acids. The V gene's germline CDR1 is MNHEY and CDR2 SMNVEV (reference sequence). With 10 bases clipped from V and 0 bases from J, the junction kept 16 bases outside the gene matches. CDR3 in DNA: TGTGCCACCTGGACAGGAACCGGACTAGCGGGGAGCTCCTACGAGCAGTACTTC. It is translated as CATWTGTGLAGSSYEQYF.

The count of this clone is one. The V and J genes are TRBV5-1 and TRBJ2-7, with 8 bases aligning to TRBD2. After removal of 0 bases from V and 0 bases from J, the junction contained 2 bases not matched to a gene. Germline V gene sequence: CDR1 SGHRS, CDR2 YFSETQ. The CDR3 has 15 amino acids. CDR3 sequence (DNA): TGCGCCAGCAGCTTGGGACTAGCGAGCTCCTACGAGCAGTACTTC. It is translated as CASSLGLASSYEQYF.

This clone occurred once. The rearrangement uses TRBV6-6 and TRBJ1-6, with 8 positions matching TRBD1. The CDR3 consists of 16 residues. Germline V gene sequence: CDR1 MNHNY, CDR2 SVGAGI (reference sequence). The trim removed 4 bases at V and 9 bases at J, leaving 11 bases unmatched. Here the CDR3 DNA reads TGTGCCAGCAGTTTCAGGGGGCCTAACATTGGTTCACCCCTCCACTTT. Protein: CASSFRGPNIGSPLHF.

The chain carries TRBV5-1 and TRBJ2-7; 8 bases map to TRBD2. Germline V gene data show CDR1 as SGHRS and CDR2 as YFSETQ. V dropped 1 base and J dropped 0; count of bases not matched to a gene: 9. The CDR3 has 17 amino acids. The CDR3 sequence is CASSLTLIAGTSYEQYF. CDR3 nucleotides: TGCGCCAGCAGCTTGACCTTAATAGCGGGGACCTCCTACGAGCAGTACTTC.

The V and J genes are TRBV5-4 and TRBJ1-1, with 9 nucleotides matching TRBD1. Germline-derived CDR1 and CDR2 are SGHNT and YYREEE (reference sequence). The CDR3 runs 16 residues. V lost 3 bases and J lost 0; bases outside the gene matches: 6. CDR3 coding DNA: TGTGCCAGCAGCTCTGGACAGGGGTTGGTGAACACTGAAGCTTTCTTT. Encoded protein: CASSSGQGLVNTEAFF.

The J gene is TRBJ2-2, the V gene TRBV9, with no clear D. V was shortened by 5 bases and J by 4 bases, with 12 bases between the two germline ends. Germline values: CDR1 SGDLS, CDR2 YYNGEE. This CDR3 contains 14 residues. This CDR3 reads CASSPRPGTGELFF. As DNA, the CDR3 is TGTGCCAGCAGTCCTCGGCCGGGCACCGGGGAGCTGTTTTTT.

The chain is built from TRBV24-1 and TRBJ2-7; the D gene is possibly TRBD1 (5 bases). V gave up 3 bases and J gave up 3 bases, with 17 bases separating them. CDR1 is KGHDR and CDR2 is SFDVKD in the germline V gene. The CDR3 length is 16 residues. CDR3 amino acids: CATSDGAVATHYEQYF. In DNA form, the CDR3 reads TGTGCCACCAGTGATGGGGCAGTGGCAACGCACTACGAGCAGTACTTC.

This clone was picked up one time. This chain uses TRBV4-1 with TRBJ2-1; 10 positions agree with TRBD2. The trim removed 0 bases at V and 6 bases at J, leaving 5 bases unmatched. Germline loops: CDR1 MGHRA, CDR2 YSYEKL. The CDR3 has 16 amino acids. CDR3 sequence: CASSQDGLAGVNEQFF. The CDR3 DNA is TGCGCCAGCAGCCAAGATGGGCTAGCGGGAGTCAATGAGCAGTTCTTC.